This T cell receptor (beta chain) was found in a study of T-cell reconstitution after alpha-beta-depleted transplantation in children. Study-wide points: Several hundred graft clones that had expanded were reportedly the source of alpha-beta T cells about two months after transplant. The origin of high day-60 TCRbeta diversity in some patients lay in surviving recipient T cells and thymic progenitors. At one year after transplant, newly produced T cells mostly accounted for T-cell counts and diversity.

This clonotype was counted only a few times. Antigen specificity is unknown. A library of TCRbeta sequences, prepared with unique molecular identifiers, was generated. MiXCR, run by TCRdb on the PCR reads, gives a single entry per CDR3 protein. Here the sample spans fewer than 500,000 distinct CDR3 sequences, around two fifths being singletons. CDR1 and CDR2 (germline): SNHLY, FYNNEI. The CDR3 consists of 14 residues. V was pared by 2 bases and J by 2 bases, with 10 bases between. The sequence was collected from a girl aged 2 to 9 with aplastic anemia, due to receive a stem cell transplant. The sample in question was PBMCs, obtained before TCRalphabeta/CD19-depleted stem cell transplant. The J gene is TRBJ2-7, the V gene TRBV2, with D perhaps matching TRBD1 (5 bases). The CDR3 bases are TGTGCCAGCAGTGAACAGGGAAGCACCTACGAGCAGTACTTC. Encoded protein: CASSEQGSTYEQYF.